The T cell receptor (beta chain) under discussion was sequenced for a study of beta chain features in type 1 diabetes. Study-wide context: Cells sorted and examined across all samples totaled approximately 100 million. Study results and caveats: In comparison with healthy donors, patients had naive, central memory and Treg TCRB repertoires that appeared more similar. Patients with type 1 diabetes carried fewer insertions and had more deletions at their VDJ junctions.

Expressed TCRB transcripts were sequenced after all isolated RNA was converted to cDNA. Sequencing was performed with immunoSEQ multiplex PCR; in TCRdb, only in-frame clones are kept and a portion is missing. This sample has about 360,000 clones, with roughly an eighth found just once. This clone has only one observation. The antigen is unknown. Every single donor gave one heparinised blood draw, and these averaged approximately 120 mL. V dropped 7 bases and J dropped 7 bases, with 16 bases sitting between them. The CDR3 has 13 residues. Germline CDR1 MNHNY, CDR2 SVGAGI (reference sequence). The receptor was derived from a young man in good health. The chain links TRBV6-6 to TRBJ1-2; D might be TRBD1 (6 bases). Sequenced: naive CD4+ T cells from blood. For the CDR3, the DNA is TGTGCCAGCACCCCACACAGGGATGGTGGCTACACCTTC. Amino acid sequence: CASTPHRDGGYTF.